These 6 T cell receptor beta chains originate from one sample sequenced in a study of T cells in Graves' hyperthyroidism and ophthalmopathy. RNA transcripts served as the template for amplifying TCR beta CDR3 regions. Using the HTBI primer set, a first-round RT-PCR was run on the TCR CDR3. Via MiXCR, TCRdb re-called the multiplex PCR reads, giving one row per CDR3 protein. The sample contains approximately 400,000 distinct CDR3 sequences, 15% to 20% of which appear only once. Sequenced sample: blood. All receptors derive from a woman younger than 35 with Graves' hyperthyroidism.

This clonotype has at least ten counts. This chain connects TRBV20-1 to TRBJ2-7; no clear D gene. CDR1 is DFQATT and CDR2 is SNEGSKA in the germline V gene (reference sequence). With 6 bases removed from V and 2 bases from J, the gap between germline ends came to 11 bases. This CDR3 region has 12 residues. CDR3 nucleotide sequence: TGCAGTGCGTGGACGGACGCCTACGAGCAGTACTTC. Amino acid sequence: CSAWTDAYEQYF.

Many counts were recorded for this clonotype. The chain uses TRBV9 and TRBJ1-2; D not certain. This CDR3 contains 15 residues. Trimming took off 2 bases at V and 0 bases at J, with 11 bases between the two ends. The germline gives CDR1 SGDLS, CDR2 YYNGEE. CDR3 amino acids: CASSVWQRSNYGYTF. The CDR3, as DNA: TGTGCCAGCAGCGTTTGGCAGCGGTCTAACTATGGCTACACCTTC.

In its sample, this clonotype was seen many times. The chain links TRBV9 to TRBJ1-3; tentative D call: TRBD1 (5 bases). CDR1 and CDR2 (germline): SGDLS, YYNGEE. There are 15 residues in the CDR3. V dropped 0 bases and J dropped 2 bases, with 9 bases sitting between them. The CDR3 loop is CASSVDQGAGNTIYF. The CDR3 DNA sequence: TGTGCCAGCAGCGTAGATCAAGGGGCTGGAAACACCATATATTTT.

This clonotype was seen only a few times. The chain employs TRBV12-3 or TRBV12-4 and TRBJ1-2, with 7 nucleotides matching TRBD1. Trimming took 6 bases from V and 2 from J; bases not matched to a gene: 9. The CDR3 consists of 15 residues. The CDR3, as DNA: TGTGCCAGCAGGTTGACAGGGATACCCAACTATGGCTACACCTTC. This encodes CASRLTGIPNYGYTF.

This clonotype was counted at least ten times. This chain links TRBV20-1 with TRBJ1-2, with D possibly matching TRBD1 (5 bases). This CDR3 region has 14 residues. V shed 0 bases and J shed 7 bases, with 15 bases lying between them. The germline V gene encodes CDR1 DFQATT and CDR2 SNEGSKA (reference sequence). The CDR3: CSAREGLTAGGYTF. CDR3 DNA sequence: TGCAGTGCTAGAGAGGGACTCACAGCAGGTGGCTACACCTTC.

At least ten counts were recorded for this clonotype. The CDR3 bases are TGTGCCAGCAGCCAACCAAACTCCGGGGGGGGGCCGAACATTCAGTACTTC. Protein sequence: CASSQPNSGGGPNIQYF. This chain joins TRBV4-2 and TRBJ2-4, with 8 bases matching TRBD2. J was trimmed by 7 bases and V by 2 bases; bases with no gene match: 13. The CDR3 has 17 amino acids. Germline CDR1 is LGHNA and CDR2 is YNFKEQ.